The 24 T cell receptor beta chains below all came from one sample that was sequenced in a study of cytomegalovirus exposure and HLA in healthy donors. The study ran its PCR with 60 Vbeta and 13 Jbeta primers. Measured with immunoSEQ multiplex PCR; TCRdb has only the in-frame clones, and not every one. The table has approximately 160,000 clones, roughly 80% seen once; the top ten hold 1% to 1.5%. Sequenced: PBMCs. These receptors were collected from a man aged 45-65 years in good health and CMV-seropositive.

V usage is TRBV6-1 and J usage is TRBJ1-5; 7 bases align to TRBD1. Trimming took 1 base from V and 5 from J; bases not matched to a gene: 5. This CDR3 region has 15 residues. Germline V gives CDR1 MNHNS, CDR2 SASEGT. The CDR3 DNA is TGTGCCAGCAGTGAAGTGGGACAGTTTTATCAGCCCCAGCATTTT. This sequence encodes CASSEVGQFYQPQHF.

On this clone itself: In the same sample, other DNA sequences code for this CDR3. The gene calls are TRBV30 and TRBJ2-5; tentatively, D is TRBD2 (5 bases). From germline, CDR1 is GTSNPN and CDR2 SVGIG (reference sequence). The V gene lost 1 base and the J gene lost 2 bases, with 8 bases spanning the gap. This CDR3 comprises 13 residues. The CDR3 DNA is TGTGCCTGGAGTGCGGGGTTACAAGAGACCCAGTACTTC. Protein product: CAWSAGLQETQYF.

The CDR3 region is CASSLMGTSYEQYF. CDR3 in DNA: TGTGCCAGCAGCTTGATGGGCACTTCCTACGAGCAGTACTTC. The chain combines TRBV5-5 with TRBJ2-7; D not resolved. With 1 base removed from V and 1 base from J, the gap between germline ends came to 9 bases. Germline V gene lookup returns CDR1 SGHKS and CDR2 YYEKEE (reference sequence). The CDR3 totals 14 residues.

This chain links TRBV6-1 with TRBJ1-5; weak D call: TRBD1 (6 bases). V was shortened by 4 bases and J by 4 bases, with 17 bases between the two germline ends. Germline V lookup: CDR1 MNHNS, CDR2 SASEGT. The CDR3 has 16 residues. CDR3 nucleotides: TGTGCCAGCAGTGCCAAGGGGGGGACTGATAATCAGCCCCAGCATTTT. Residues: CASSAKGGTDNQPQHF.

The V and J genes are TRBV30 and TRBJ1-4; TRBD1 might be the D (5 bases). V lost 5 bases to trimming and J lost 8 bases, with 18 bases between them. Per the germline V gene, CDR1 is GTSNPN and CDR2 is SVGIG (reference sequence). This CDR3 has 14 residues. This CDR3 reads CAWGRGGRQEKLFF. The CDR3 DNA reads TGTGCCTGGGGTCGGGGGGGGAGGCAAGAAAAACTGTTTTTT. Combining the CDR3 with reference TRBV30 and TRBJ1-4 gives the whole variable domain SQTIHQWPATLVQPVGSPLSLECTVEGTSNPNLYWYRQAAGRGLQLLFYSVGIGQISSEVPQNLSASRPQDRQFILSSKKLLLSDSGFYLCAWGRGGRQEKLFFGSGTQLSVL.

This chain connects TRBV27 to TRBJ1-5; TRBD1 agrees at 7 bases. Trimming removed 5 bases from V and 4 bases from J; junction bases left unmatched: 8. Germline values: CDR1 MNHEY, CDR2 SMNVEV (reference sequence). The length of the CDR3 is 15 residues. CDR3 sequence: CASSGGQHGNQPQHF. CDR3 DNA: TGTGCCAGCAGTGGGGGACAGCATGGAAATCAGCCCCAGCATTTT.

The J gene is TRBJ2-1, the V gene TRBV6-5; D not resolved. This CDR3 is built from 11 residues. CDR1 MNHEY and CDR2 SVGAGI come from the germline V gene. Trimming removed 8 bases at V and 10 bases at J, with 12 bases between. The CDR3 spells CASSTGQEQFF. The CDR3 DNA reads TGTGCCAGCTCCACTGGGCAGGAGCAGTTCTTC.

J is TRBJ1-1 and V is TRBV18, with unresolved D. With 6 bases removed from V and 2 bases from J, the gap between germline ends came to 13 bases. The CDR3 totals 14 residues. Germline CDR1 and CDR2: KGHSH and LQKENI. CDR3 sequence: CASSPSIRNTEAFF. CDR3 bases: TGTGCCAGCTCCCCAAGCATTAGAAACACTGAAGCTTTCTTT.

This clone was counted between two and nine times. The V call is TRBV5-1, the J call TRBJ2-1; D may be TRBD1 (6 bases). Germline assignment: CDR1 SGHRS and CDR2 YFSETQ. The V end lost 0 bases, the J end lost 5 bases, and 6 bases lay between the germline ends. This CDR3 has 13 amino acids. The CDR3 sequence is CASSLGDNNEQFF. In DNA form, the CDR3 reads TGCGCCAGCAGCTTGGGGGACAACAATGAGCAGTTCTTC.

The chain joins TRBV7-9 to TRBJ1-2; perhaps TRBD1 as D (6 bases). This CDR3 contains 15 residues. Looked up from germline, CDR1 is SEHNR and CDR2 is FQNEAQ (reference sequence). Trimming left V 5 bases short and J 0 bases short, with 13 bases between. CDR3 coding DNA: TGTGCCAGCAGCCCAGGAGGGGGGGCTAACTATGGCTACACCTTC. Encoded protein: CASSPGGGANYGYTF.

This chain uses TRBV5-1 with TRBJ2-7, with D tentatively TRBD2 (5 bases). V shed 1 base and J shed 0 bases, with 11 bases lying between them. Per germline, CDR1 SGHRS and CDR2 YFSETQ. This CDR3 has 15 amino acids. The CDR3 here is CASSLLEASSYEQYF. The CDR3 DNA sequence: TGCGCCAGCAGCTTGTTGGAGGCCAGCTCCTACGAGCAGTACTTC.

V gene TRBV5-1 combines with J gene TRBJ2-7, with TRBD1 identical over 7 bases. The junction had 4 bases not matched to a gene; V was cut back by 7 bases and J by 3 bases. This CDR3 has 12 residues. Per the germline V gene, CDR1 is SGHRS and CDR2 is YFSETQ. The CDR3 reads CASARDSYEQYF. DNA of the CDR3: TGCGCCAGCGCCCGGGACAGCTACGAGCAGTACTTC.

This sequence joins TRBV28 and TRBJ1-6; D gene ambiguous. Germline V gene sequence: CDR1 MDHEN, CDR2 SYDVKM. V lost 3 bases and J lost 8, with 8 bases in between. This CDR3 has 13 amino acids. CDR3 sequence: CASSLQDYSPLHF. The CDR3 DNA reads TGTGCCAGCAGTTTGCAGGACTATTCACCCCTCCACTTT.

The rearrangement uses TRBV6-5 and TRBJ1-2; D is undetermined. The CDR3 is made up of 13 amino acids. V gave up 2 bases and J gave up 4 bases, with 8 bases separating them. The germline CDR1 and CDR2 sequences are MNHEY and SVGAGI. For the CDR3, the DNA is TGTGCCAGCAGTTACGACACCGCCTATGGCTACACCTTC. It translates to CASSYDTAYGYTF.

The V call is TRBV5-6, the J call TRBJ2-7, with 9 bases that match TRBD1. Trimming removed 4 bases from V and 4 bases from J; junction bases left unmatched: 9. The germline V gene has CDR1 SGHDT and CDR2 YYEEEE. The CDR3 spans 15 residues. CDR3 loop: CASSPGTGIRYEQYF. CDR3 in DNA: TGTGCCAGCAGCCCCGGGACAGGGATTAGGTACGAGCAGTACTTC.

CDR3 in DNA: TGTGCCAGCAGTTCCCCGACAGGGCGGATGCGCACAGATACGCAGTATTTT. It specifies CASSSPTGRMRTDTQYF. The chain links TRBV28 to TRBJ2-3, with TRBD1 identical over 7 bases. From germline, CDR1 is MDHEN and CDR2 SYDVKM. Trimming took 4 bases from V and 1 from J; bases not matched to a gene: 11. The CDR3 spans 17 residues.

V gene TRBV4-2 combines with J gene TRBJ1-5; tentative D call: TRBD1 (5 bases). V gave up 0 bases and J gave up 2 bases, with 17 bases separating them. This CDR3 has 18 amino acids. Germline CDR1 reads LGHNA; CDR2 reads YNFKEQ. CDR3 sequence (DNA): TGTGCCAGCAGCCAAGATTTGGTAGTCGGGGGGGGCAATCAGCCCCAGCATTTT. Translating gives CASSQDLVVGGGNQPQHF.

J is TRBJ1-1 and V is TRBV7-6, with a weak D call TRBD1 (6 bases). V dropped 5 bases and J dropped 5 bases, with 12 bases sitting between them. The germline V gene encodes CDR1 SGHVS and CDR2 FNYEAQ. The CDR3 covers 13 residues. CDR3 sequence reads: CASSTQGGTEAFF. CDR3 in DNA: TGTGCCAGCAGCACACAGGGTGGGACTGAAGCTTTCTTT.

The V call is TRBV30, the J call TRBJ1-2; the match to TRBD1 covers 8 bases. The CDR3 covers 14 residues. Germline values: CDR1 GTSNPN, CDR2 SVGIG (reference sequence). V was pared by 4 bases and J by 4 bases, with 8 bases of the junction left unmatched. The CDR3 nucleotides read TGTGCCTGGACTTTCCCAGGGGGCGGCTATGGCTACACCTTC. This translates into CAWTFPGGGYGYTF.

About this clone: At one end, the junction sequence differs from germline, possibly due to a read error. The rearrangement links TRBV25-1 to TRBJ2-1; D unclear. This CDR3 contains 15 residues. Per germline, CDR1 MGHDK and CDR2 SYGVNS. The CDR3 here is CASSDPESSHNEQFF. The CDR3 DNA sequence: TGTGCCAGCAGTGACCCCGAGAGCTCCCACAATGAGCAGTTCTTC.

This clone was seen a few times. The chain is built from TRBV28 and TRBJ2-7; a possible D gene is TRBD2 (6 bases). This CDR3 contains 14 residues. The germline V and J ends were trimmed by 3 bases and 0 bases, with 9 bases remaining between them. Germline CDR1 and CDR2: MDHEN and SYDVKM. The CDR3 here is CASSFVGSSYEQYF. In nucleotides, the CDR3 is TGTGCCAGCAGTTTCGTCGGGAGCTCCTACGAGCAGTACTTC.

V is TRBV19 and J is TRBJ2-2; 10 nucleotides align to TRBD1. Trimming took 3 bases from V and 4 from J; bases not matched to a gene: 5. From germline, CDR1 is LNHDA and CDR2 SQIVND (reference sequence). The CDR3 extends over 16 amino acids. CDR3 protein: CASSIDRGRGTGELFF. In DNA form, the CDR3 reads TGTGCCAGTAGTATCGACAGGGGGCGAGGCACCGGGGAGCTGTTTTTT. Full variable domain (rest looked up from reference TRBV19 and TRBJ2-2): DGGITQSPKYLFRKEGQNVTLSCEQNLNHDAMYWYRQDPGQGLRLIYYSQIVNDFQKGDIAEGYSVSREKKESFPLTVTSAQKNPTAFYLCASSIDRGRGTGELFFGEGSRLTVL.

J is TRBJ1-1 and V is TRBV30, with D maybe TRBD1 (6 bases). Germline values: CDR1 GTSNPN, CDR2 SVGIG (reference sequence). Trimming cost V 1 base and J 4 bases, with 19 bases left between them. This CDR3 is built from 16 residues. This chain's CDR3 is CAWSAQTGKWGTEAFF. The CDR3 DNA follows: TGTGCCTGGAGTGCCCAAACAGGGAAGTGGGGCACTGAAGCTTTCTTT.

V gene TRBV14 combines with J gene TRBJ2-7; 7 positions agree with TRBD1. This CDR3 comprises 14 residues. V gave up 4 bases and J gave up 3 bases; unmatched junction bases: 6. CDR1 is SGHDN and CDR2 is FVKESK in the germline V gene. The CDR3 is CASSPGTAFYEQYF. As DNA, the CDR3 is TGTGCCAGCAGCCCCGGGACAGCCTTCTACGAGCAGTACTTC. Supplemented by reference TRBV14 and TRBJ2-7, the full variable domain reads EAGVTQFPSHSVIEKGQTVTLRCDPISGHDNLYWYRRVMGKEIKFLLHFVKESKQDESGMPNNRFLAERTGGTYSTLKVQPAELEDSGVYFCASSPGTAFYEQYFGPGTRLTVT.